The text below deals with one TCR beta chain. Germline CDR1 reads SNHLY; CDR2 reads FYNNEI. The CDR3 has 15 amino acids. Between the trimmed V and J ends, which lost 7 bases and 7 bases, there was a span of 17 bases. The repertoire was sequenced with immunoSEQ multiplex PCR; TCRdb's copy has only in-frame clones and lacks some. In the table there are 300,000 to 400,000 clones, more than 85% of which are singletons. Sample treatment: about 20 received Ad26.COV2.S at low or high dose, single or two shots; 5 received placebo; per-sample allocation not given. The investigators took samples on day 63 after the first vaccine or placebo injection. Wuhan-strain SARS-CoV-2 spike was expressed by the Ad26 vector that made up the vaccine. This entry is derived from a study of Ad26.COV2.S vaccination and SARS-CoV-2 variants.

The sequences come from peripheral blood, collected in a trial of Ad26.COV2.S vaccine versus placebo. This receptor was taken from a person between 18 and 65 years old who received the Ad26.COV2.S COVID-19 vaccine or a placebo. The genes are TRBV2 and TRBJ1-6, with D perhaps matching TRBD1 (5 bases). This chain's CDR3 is CASTQRRGGNSPLHF. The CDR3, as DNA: TGTGCCAGCACCCAACGACGGGGGGGGAATTCACCCCTCCACTTT.